This T cell receptor (beta chain) was recorded in a study of cytomegalovirus exposure and HLA in healthy donors. The PCR ran on 60 Vbeta and 13 Jbeta primers. Some clones are missing from TCRdb's copy, which holds only in-frame ones; the method was immunoSEQ multiplex PCR. This table has 200,000 to 250,000 clones, more than 60% appearing once. The count of this clone is one. Its specificity is not known. General study findings and limits: Presence/absence analyses took donor sequencing depth as roughly uniform. The study had only CMV serostatus as immune exposure information.

Source material: PBMCs. This sequence originates from a woman aged 55 to 70 in good health and CMV-seropositive.

The CDR3 region is CASSPNLAGGPNEQFF. DNA for the CDR3: TGTGCCAGCAGCCCCAACTTAGCGGGGGGGCCGAATGAGCAGTTCTTC. The chain joins TRBV7-9 to TRBJ2-1; 11 bases align to TRBD2. The junction had 10 bases not matched to a gene; V was cut back by 5 bases and J by 7 bases. The CDR3 length is 16 residues. Germline CDR1 reads SEHNR; CDR2 reads FQNEAQ (reference sequence). The full variable domain, with the rest looked up from reference TRBV7-9 and TRBJ2-1, is DTGVSQNPRHKITKRGQNVTFRCDPISEHNRLYWYRQTLGQGPEFLTYFQNEAQLEKSRLLSDRFSAERPKGSFSTLEIQRTEQGDSAMYLCASSPNLAGGPNEQFFGPGTRLTVL.